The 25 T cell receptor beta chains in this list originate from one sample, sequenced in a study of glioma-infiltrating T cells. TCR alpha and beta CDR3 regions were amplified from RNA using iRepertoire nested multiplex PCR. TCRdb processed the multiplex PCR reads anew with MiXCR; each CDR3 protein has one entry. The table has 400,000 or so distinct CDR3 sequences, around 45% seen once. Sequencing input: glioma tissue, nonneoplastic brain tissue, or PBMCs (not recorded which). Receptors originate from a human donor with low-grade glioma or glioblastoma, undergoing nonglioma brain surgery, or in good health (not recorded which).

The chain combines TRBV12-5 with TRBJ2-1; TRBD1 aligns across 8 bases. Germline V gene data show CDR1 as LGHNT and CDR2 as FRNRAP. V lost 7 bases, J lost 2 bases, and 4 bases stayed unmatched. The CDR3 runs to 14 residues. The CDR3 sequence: CASAPGQAYNEQFF. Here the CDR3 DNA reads TGTGCTAGTGCCCCGGGACAGGCCTACAATGAGCAGTTCTTC.

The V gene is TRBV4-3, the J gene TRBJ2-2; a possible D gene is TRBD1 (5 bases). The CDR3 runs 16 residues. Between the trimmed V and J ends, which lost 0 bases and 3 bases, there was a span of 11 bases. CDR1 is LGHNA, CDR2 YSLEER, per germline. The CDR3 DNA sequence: TGCGCCAGCAGCCAAGATGAAGCAGGGTACACCGGGGAGCTGTTTTTT. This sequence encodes CASSQDEAGYTGELFF.

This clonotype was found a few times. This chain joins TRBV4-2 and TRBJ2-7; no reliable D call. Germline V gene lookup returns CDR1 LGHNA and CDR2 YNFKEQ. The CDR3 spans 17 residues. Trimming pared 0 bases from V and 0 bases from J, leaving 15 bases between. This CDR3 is CASSQEIKGVNSYEQYF. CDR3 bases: TGTGCCAGCAGCCAAGAGATTAAAGGCGTTAACTCCTACGAGCAGTACTTC.

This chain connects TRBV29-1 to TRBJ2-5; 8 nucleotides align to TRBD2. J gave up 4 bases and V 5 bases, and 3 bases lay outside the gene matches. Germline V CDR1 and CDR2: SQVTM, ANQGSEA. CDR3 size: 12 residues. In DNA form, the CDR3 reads TGCAGCGTTCGTCTAGCGGGAGAGACCCAGTACTTC. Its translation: CSVRLAGETQYF.

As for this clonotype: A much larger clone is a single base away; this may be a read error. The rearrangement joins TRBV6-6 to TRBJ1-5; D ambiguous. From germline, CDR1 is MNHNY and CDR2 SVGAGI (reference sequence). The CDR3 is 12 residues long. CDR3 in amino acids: CASRASNQPQRF. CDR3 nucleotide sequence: TGTGCCTCCCGAGCCAGCAATCAGCCCCAGCGTTTT.

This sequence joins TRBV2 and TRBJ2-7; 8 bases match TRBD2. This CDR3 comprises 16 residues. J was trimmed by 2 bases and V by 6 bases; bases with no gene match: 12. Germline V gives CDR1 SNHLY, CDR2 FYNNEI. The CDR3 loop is CASSPSGSLRTYEQYF. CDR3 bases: TGTGCCAGCAGCCCTAGCGGGTCACTCCGTACCTACGAGCAGTACTTC.

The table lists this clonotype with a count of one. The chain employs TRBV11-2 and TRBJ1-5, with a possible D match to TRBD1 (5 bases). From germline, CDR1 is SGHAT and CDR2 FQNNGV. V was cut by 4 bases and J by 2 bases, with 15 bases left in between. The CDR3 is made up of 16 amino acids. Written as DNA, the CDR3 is TGTGCCAGCAGCTACCTGGACGGAGGGGGCAATCAGCCCCAGCATTTT. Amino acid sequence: CASSYLDGGGNQPQHF.

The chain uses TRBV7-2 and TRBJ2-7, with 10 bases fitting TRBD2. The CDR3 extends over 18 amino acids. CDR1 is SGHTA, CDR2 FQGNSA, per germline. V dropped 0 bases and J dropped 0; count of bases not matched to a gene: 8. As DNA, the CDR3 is TGTGCCAGCAGCTTAGCGGGACTAGCGCGAGGCCCCTCCTACGAGCAGTACTTC. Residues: CASSLAGLARGPSYEQYF.

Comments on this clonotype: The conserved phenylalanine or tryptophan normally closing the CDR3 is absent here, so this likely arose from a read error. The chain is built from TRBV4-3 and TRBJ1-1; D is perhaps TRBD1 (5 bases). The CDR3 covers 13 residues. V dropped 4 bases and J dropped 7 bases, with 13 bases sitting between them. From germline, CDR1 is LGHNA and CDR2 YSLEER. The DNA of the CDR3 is TGCGCCAGCAGCCGTCAGGGAATCAATGAAGCTTTCTAT. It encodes CASSRQGINEAFY.

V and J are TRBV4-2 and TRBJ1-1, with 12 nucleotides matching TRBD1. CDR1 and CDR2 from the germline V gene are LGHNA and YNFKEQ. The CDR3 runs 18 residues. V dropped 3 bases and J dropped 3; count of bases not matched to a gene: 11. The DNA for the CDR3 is TGTGCCAGCAGCCACCTACCGGGACAGGGGGCGGGGGACACTGAAGCTTTCTTT. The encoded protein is CASSHLPGQGAGDTEAFF.

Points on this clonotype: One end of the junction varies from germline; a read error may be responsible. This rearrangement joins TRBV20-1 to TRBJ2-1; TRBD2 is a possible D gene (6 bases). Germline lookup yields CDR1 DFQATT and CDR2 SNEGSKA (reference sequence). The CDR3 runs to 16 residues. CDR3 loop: CSARIPSSASGNEHFF. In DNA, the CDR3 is TGCAGTGCTAGAATTCCATCTAGCGCCTCGGGAAATGAGCATTTCTTC.

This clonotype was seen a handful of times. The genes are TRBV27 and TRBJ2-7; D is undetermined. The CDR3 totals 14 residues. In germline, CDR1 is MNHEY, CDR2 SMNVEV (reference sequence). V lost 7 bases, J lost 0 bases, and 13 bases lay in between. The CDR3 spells CASTPWSGSYEQYF. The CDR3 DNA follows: TGTGCCAGCACACCTTGGAGTGGCTCCTACGAGCAGTACTTC.

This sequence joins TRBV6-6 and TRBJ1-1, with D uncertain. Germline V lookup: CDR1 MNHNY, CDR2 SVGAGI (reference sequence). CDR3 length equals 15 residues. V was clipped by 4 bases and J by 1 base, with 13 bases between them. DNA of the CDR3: TGTGCCAGCAGTTCCCCAAGAATCCCGAACACTGAAGCTTTCTTT. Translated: CASSSPRIPNTEAFF.

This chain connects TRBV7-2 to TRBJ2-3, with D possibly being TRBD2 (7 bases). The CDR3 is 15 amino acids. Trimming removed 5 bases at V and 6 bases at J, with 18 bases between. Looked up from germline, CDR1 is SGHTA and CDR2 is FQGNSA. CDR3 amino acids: CASSRAGGGSDTQYF. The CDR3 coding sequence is TGTGCCAGCAGCCGCGCCGGCGGGGGCTCGGATACGCAGTATTTT.

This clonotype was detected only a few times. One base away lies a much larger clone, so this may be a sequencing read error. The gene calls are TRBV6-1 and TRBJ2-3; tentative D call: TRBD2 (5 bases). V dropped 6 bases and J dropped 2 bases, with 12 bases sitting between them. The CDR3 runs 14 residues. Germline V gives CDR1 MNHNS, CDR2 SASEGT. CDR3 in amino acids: CASRDEGLTDTQYF. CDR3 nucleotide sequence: TGTGCCAGCAGAGACGAGGGCCTCACAGATACGCAGTATTTT.

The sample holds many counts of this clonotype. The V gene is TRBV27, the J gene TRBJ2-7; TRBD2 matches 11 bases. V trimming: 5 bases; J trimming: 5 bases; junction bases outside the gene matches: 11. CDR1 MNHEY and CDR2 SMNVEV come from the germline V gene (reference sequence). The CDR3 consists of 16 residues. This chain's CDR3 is CASSRSTSGSWNEQYF. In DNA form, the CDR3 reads TGTGCCAGCAGTCGGTCCACTAGCGGGAGCTGGAACGAGCAGTACTTC.

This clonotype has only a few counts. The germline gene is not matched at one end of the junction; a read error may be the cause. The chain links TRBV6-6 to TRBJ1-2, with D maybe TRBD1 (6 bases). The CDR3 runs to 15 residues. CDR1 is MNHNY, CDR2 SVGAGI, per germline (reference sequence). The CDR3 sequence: CASSLYRDTNYDYTF. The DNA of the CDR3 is TGTGCCAGCAGTTTATACCGGGACACGAACTATGACTACACCTTC.

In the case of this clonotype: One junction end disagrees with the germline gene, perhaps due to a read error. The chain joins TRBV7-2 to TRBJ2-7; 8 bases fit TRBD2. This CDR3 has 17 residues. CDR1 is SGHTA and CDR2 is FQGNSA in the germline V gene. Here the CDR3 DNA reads TGTGCCAGCGGCTTCGGACTAGCCAACCAGCCCTCCTACGAGCAGTACTTC. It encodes CASGFGLANQPSYEQYF. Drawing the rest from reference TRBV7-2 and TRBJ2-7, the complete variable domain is GAGVSQSPSNKVTEKGKDVELRCDPISGHTALYWYRQSLGQGLEFLIYFQGNSAPDKSGLPSDRFSAERTGGSVSTLTIQRTQQEDSAVYLCASGFGLANQPSYEQYFGPGTRLTVT.

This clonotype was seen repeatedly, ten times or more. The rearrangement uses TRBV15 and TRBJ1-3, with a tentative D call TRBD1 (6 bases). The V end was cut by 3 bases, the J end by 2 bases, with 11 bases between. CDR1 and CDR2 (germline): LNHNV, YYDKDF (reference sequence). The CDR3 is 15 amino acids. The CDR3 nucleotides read TGTGCCACCAGCAGTGGGCAGGGGACTGGAAACACCATATATTTT. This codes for CATSSGQGTGNTIYF.

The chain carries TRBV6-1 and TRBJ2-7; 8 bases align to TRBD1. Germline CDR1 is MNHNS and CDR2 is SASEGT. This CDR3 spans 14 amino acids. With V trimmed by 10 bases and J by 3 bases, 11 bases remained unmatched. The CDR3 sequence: CAIKLGQGNYEQYF. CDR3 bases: TGTGCCATTAAGCTTGGACAGGGAAACTACGAGCAGTACTTC.

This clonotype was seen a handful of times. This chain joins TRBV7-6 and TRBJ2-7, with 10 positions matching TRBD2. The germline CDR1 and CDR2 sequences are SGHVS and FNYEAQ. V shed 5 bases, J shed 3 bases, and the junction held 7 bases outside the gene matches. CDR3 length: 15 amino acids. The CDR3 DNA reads TGTGCCAGCAGCCAAGGACTAGCGGCCCTCTACGAGCAGTACTTC. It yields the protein CASSQGLAALYEQYF.

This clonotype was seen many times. Here the CDR3 reads CSARGTDTETQYF. The DNA for the CDR3 is TGCAGTGCTAGAGGAACAGACACGGAGACCCAGTACTTC. The chain recombines TRBV20-1 with TRBJ2-5; no clear D. Looked up from germline, CDR1 is DFQATT and CDR2 is SNEGSKA (reference sequence). The CDR3 is 13 amino acids. V was shortened by 1 base and J by 5 bases, with 11 bases between the two germline ends.

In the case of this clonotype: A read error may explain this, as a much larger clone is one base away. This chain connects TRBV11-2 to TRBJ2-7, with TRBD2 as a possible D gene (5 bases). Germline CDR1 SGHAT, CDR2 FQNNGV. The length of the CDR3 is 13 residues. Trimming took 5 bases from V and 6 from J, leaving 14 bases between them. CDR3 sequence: CASSTRGSIEQYF. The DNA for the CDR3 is TGTGCCAGCAGCACCCGGGGTTCCATCGAGCAGTACTTC. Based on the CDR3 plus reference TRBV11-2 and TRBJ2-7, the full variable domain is EAGVAQSPRYKIIEKRQSVAFWCNPISGHATLYWYQQILGQGPKLLIQFQNNGVVDDSQLPKDRFSAERLKGVDSTLKIQPAKLEDSAVYLCASSTRGSIEQYFGPGTRLTVT.

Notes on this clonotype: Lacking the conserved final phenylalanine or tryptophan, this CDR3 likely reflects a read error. CDR3 nucleotides: TGTGCCAGCACTCCTTGGACAGGGGAGGATCAGCCCCAGCATCTT. Translation gives CASTPWTGEDQPQHL. V gene TRBV27 combines with J gene TRBJ1-5; 9 bases agree with TRBD1. The CDR3 has 15 amino acids. Germline V lookup: CDR1 MNHEY, CDR2 SMNVEV (reference sequence). The trim removed 7 bases at V and 5 bases at J, leaving 9 bases unmatched.

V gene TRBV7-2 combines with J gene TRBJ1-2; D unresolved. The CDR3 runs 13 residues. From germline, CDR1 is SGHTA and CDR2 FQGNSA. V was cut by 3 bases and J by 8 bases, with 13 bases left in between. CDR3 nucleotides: TGTGCCAGCAGCTTTTCGGGATCCTGGGGCTACACCTTC. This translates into CASSFSGSWGYTF. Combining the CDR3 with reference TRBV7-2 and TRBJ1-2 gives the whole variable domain GAGVSQSPSNKVTEKGKDVELRCDPISGHTALYWYRQSLGQGLEFLIYFQGNSAPDKSGLPSDRFSAERTGGSVSTLTIQRTQQEDSAVYLCASSFSGSWGYTFGSGTRLTVV.